The clone carrying this T cell receptor (beta chain) was observed a single time. These data originate in a study of blood T cell repertoires in COVID-19. Study-wide context: Samples of COVID-19 (acute and convalescent) were obtained from the United States, Italy and Spain. PBMCs, B-cell-depleted T cells, or T cells provided the cDNA or gDNA that made up the material.

Per the authors' pipeline: It was from reference gene primer amplification that nucleated cell counts were estimated. Only in-frame clones appear in the TCRdb table, and some are missing; sequencing was by immunoSEQ multiplex PCR. That table is the source of V, J and clone size, and D and trimming were worked out from the DNA. Found here are some 41,000 clones, around 80% of them singletons; the top ten hold approximately 37%. The origin of this receptor is a middle-aged man with active or convalescent COVID-19. Sequencing was carried out using peripheral blood.

Here the CDR3 DNA reads TGTGCCAGCAGTTTTACTAGCGCGAACACCGGGGAGCTGTTTTTT. It is translated as CASSFTSANTGELFF. V usage is TRBV6-5 and J usage is TRBJ2-2; 7 bases agree with TRBD2. J lost 0 bases, V lost 4 bases, and 2 bases had no gene match. This CDR3 is built from 15 residues. Germline values: CDR1 MNHEY, CDR2 SVGAGI.